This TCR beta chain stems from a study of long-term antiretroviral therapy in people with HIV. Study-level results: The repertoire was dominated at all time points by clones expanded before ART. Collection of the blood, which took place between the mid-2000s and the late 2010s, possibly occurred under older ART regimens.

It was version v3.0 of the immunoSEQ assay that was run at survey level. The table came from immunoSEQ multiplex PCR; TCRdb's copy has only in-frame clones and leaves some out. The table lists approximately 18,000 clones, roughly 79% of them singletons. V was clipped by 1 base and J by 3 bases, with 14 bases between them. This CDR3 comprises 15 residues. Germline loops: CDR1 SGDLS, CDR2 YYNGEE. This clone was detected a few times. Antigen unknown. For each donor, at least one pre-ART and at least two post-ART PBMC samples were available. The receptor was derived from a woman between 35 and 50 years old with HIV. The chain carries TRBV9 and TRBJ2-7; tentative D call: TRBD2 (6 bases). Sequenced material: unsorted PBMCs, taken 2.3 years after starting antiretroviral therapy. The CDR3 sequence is CASSVSAVGGYEQYF. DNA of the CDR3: TGTGCCAGCAGCGTAAGCGCTGTCGGGGGCTACGAGCAGTACTTC.